This T cell receptor (beta chain) derives from a study of T-cell memory formation after mild COVID-19. Study-wide results and caveats: Day 15 to 85 contracting clones showed balanced CD4/CD8; day 15 to 37 expanders favored CD4+. Still unconfirmed is whether the second-wave clones peaking on day 37 recognized SARS-CoV-2.

5'RACE primed at constant segments yielded TCR alpha and TCR beta cDNA libraries bearing sample barcodes and UMIs. Via MiXCR, TCRdb re-called the 5' RACE reads, giving one row per CDR3 protein. The sample holds roughly 240,000 distinct CDR3 sequences, roughly 17% seen once. The germline CDR1 and CDR2 sequences are MGHRA and YSYEKL. V lost 0 bases and J lost 7, with 12 bases in between. The CDR3 covers 15 residues. This clonotype appeared a few times. What it binds is not known. This clonotype originated in a man aged 18 to 35 who had mild COVID-19 (a few samples of this study predate the infection). Cell type and time point are not known. This sequence joins TRBV4-1 and TRBJ2-2; D remains unclear. The sample comprised PBMCs or a T cell subset sorted from them (not recorded which). The CDR3 spells CASSQDAYLVGELFF. The DNA of the CDR3 is TGCGCCAGCAGCCAAGATGCCTACCTCGTCGGGGAGCTGTTTTTT.